What follows describes a single T cell receptor beta chain. Its antigen is currently not known. No qualities accompany the bases; no much larger clone lies one base away. This sample was taken from a study of OX40 agonist ivuxolimab in advanced cancers. Broadly, across the study: Ivuxolimab was a fully human IgG2 agonistic monoclonal antibody targeting the costimulatory receptor OX40 (CD134). Intravenous ivuxolimab was administered to patients every 2 weeks at six dose levels: 0.01, 0.1, 0.3, 1.5, 3 and 10 mg/kg. Among the 52 dose-escalation patients, about 19 had hepatocellular carcinoma, around 15 melanoma, 9 renal cell carcinoma and 9 head and neck cancer. In the dose-escalation cohort, approximately 82% of patients were male, and the mean age was roughly 60 years with a range of roughly 20 to 80. Patients were allowed to have had prior anti-PD-1, anti-PD-L1 or anti-CTLA-4 therapy, and approximately 40% of the dose-escalation patients had been treated with checkpoint inhibitors. Partial responses occurred in three dose-escalation patients: two with cutaneous melanoma and one with hepatocellular carcinoma. Peripheral TCRbeta sequencing was intended to test whether TCR sequence diversity was altered and clonal T-cell expansion was caused by ivuxolimab. The paper covers the monotherapy dose-escalation part of the phase I ivuxolimab trial, which included N ≈ 57 patients. What the research found in general, with its limitations: Which antigens the clonally expanded peripheral T cells were specific for was not determined. After ivuxolimab, more expanded clones were found on average in CD8+ T cells than in CD4+ T cells. At doses of 0.1 to 3.0 mg/kg, clonal expansion of both CD4+ and CD8+ T cells in blood was seen between baseline and week 6. Low levels of normalized T-cell clonal expansion were also seen in some patients who did not respond. In the 0.1-3.0 mg/kg groups, partial responders had among the lowest normalized peripheral clonal expansion, particularly in CD8+ T cells.

Patients with a history of autoimmune disease or receiving systemic immunosuppression were excluded from the trial. Peripheral blood for TCR sequencing was collected from all dose cohorts at baseline, on cycle 4 day 1, and on cycle 7 day 1. Samples were obtained from an open-label, multicenter, first-in-human phase I dose-escalation trial of ivuxolimab. The trial enrolled adults with locally advanced or metastatic head and neck squamous cell, hepatocellular, melanoma or renal cell carcinoma. Before TCR sequencing, CD4+ and CD8+ T cells were separately sorted from peripheral blood. Its CDR3 holds 15 amino acids, cysteine through phenylalanine. CDR3 DNA is the only sequence kept; it has 45 bases, read in frame from the first base. The germline V gene (reference sequence) supplies CDR1 LNHNV and CDR2 YYDKDF. V is clipped by 1 base and J by 1 base, and the sequence between their germline boundaries is 10 bases long.

To sequence the TCRbeta CDR3 region, genomic DNA was isolated from the sorted cells. The immunoSEQ Assay was used to sequence the TCRbeta CDR3 regions. TCRdb stores this immuneACCESS table with in-frame sequences only. Part of the clones is absent; in the studies checked, under half of the shortfall reflects unresolved V genes, and no reason is known for the rest. This sample is represented by 100,000 or so clones; under 85% of them were singletons. Of the sample, 3% to 4% is held by the ten largest clones. The origin of this receptor is an adult with an advanced solid tumor such as melanoma, head and neck, liver or kidney cancer. The V and J genes are TRBV15 and TRBJ1-1; TRBD1 could be the D gene, as 6 bases match. The sequencing here drew on CD4+ or CD8+ T cells sorted from blood, taken in a trial of the OX40 agonist ivuxolimab. Read as DNA, the sequence is TGTGCCACCAGCAGAGTCGGAGGGGGGAACACTGAAGCTTTCTTT. Its translation is CATSRVGGGNTEAFF.